This T cell receptor (beta chain) was sequenced in a study of T cells in Graves' hyperthyroidism and ophthalmopathy. The CDR3 contains 15 residues. Germline trimming cut 3 bases from V and 4 bases from J; bases unmatched to any gene: 5. In germline, CDR1 is MDHEN, CDR2 SYDVKM. RNA transcripts were the template for amplifying TCR beta CDR3 regions. The HTBI set primed first-round TCR CDR3 RT-PCR. TCRdb fed the multiplex PCR reads into MiXCR, producing one record per CDR3 protein. Found here are 550,000 to 800,000 distinct CDR3 sequences, about 16% of them singletons; the top ten hold under 10%. The chain recombines TRBV28 with TRBJ2-3, with 9 bases identical to TRBD2. The sample was blood. This clonotype was obtained from a man younger than 35 with Graves' hyperthyroidism. The CDR3 region has the DNA TGTGCCAGCAGTTTTGCGGGAGGGCCATCAGATACGCAGTATTTT. Protein: CASSFAGGPSDTQYF. The full variable domain, with the rest looked up from reference TRBV28 and TRBJ2-3, is DVKVTQSSRYLVKRTGEKVFLECVQDMDHENMFWYRQDPGLGLRLIYFSYDVKMKEKGDIPEGYSVSREKKERFSLILESASTNQTSMYLCASSFAGGPSDTQYFGPGTRLTVL.